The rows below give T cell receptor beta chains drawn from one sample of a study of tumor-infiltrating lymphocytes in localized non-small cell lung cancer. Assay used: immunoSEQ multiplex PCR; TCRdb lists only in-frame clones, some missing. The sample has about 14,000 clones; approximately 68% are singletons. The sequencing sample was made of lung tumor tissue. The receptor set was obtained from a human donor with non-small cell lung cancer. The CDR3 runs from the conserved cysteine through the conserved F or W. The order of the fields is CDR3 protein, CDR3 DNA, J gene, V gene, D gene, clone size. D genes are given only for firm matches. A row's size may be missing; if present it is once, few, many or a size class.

CASTRDRNQPQHF	TGTGCCAGCACCCGGGACAGGAATCAGCCCCAGCATTTT	TRBJ1-5	TRBV7-2	TRBD1	NA
CASSSTGNGVPEAFF	TGTGCCAGCAGTTCAACCGGGAATGGAGTCCCTGAAGCTTTCTTT	TRBJ1-1	TRBV28	NA	NA
CASSFGQIGELFF	TGTGCCAGCAGTTTCGGACAGATCGGGGAGCTGTTTTTT	TRBJ2-2	TRBV2	NA	medium-sized
CASSYTEGSEQYF	TGTGCCAGCAGTTACACGGAGGGATCCGAGCAGTACTTC	TRBJ2-7	TRBV6-6	NA	once
CASSLGGSEKTQYF	TGTGCCAGCAGCTTAGGGGGTAGCGAAAAGACCCAGTACTTC	TRBJ2-5	TRBV7-2	NA	NA
CASSPRQNMNTEAFF	TGTGCCAGCAGCCCCCGACAGAATATGAACACTGAAGCTTTCTTT	TRBJ1-1	TRBV7-2	NA	NA
CASSYLGTGEGLFF	TGTGCCAGCAGTTACCTGGGGACGGGAGAAGGACTGTTTTTT	TRBJ1-4	TRBV6-5	NA	NA
CASSRETGELFF	TGTGCCAGCAGTAGGGAGACCGGGGAGCTGTTTTTT	TRBJ2-2	TRBV2	NA	NA
CASRRQGSNQPQHF	TGTGCCAGCAGGCGTCAGGGTAGCAATCAGCCCCAGCATTTT	TRBJ1-5	TRBV28	NA	NA
CASSYSFSGGTDTQYF	TGTGCCAGCAGTTACTCTTTTAGCGGGGGCACAGATACGCAGTATTTT	TRBJ2-3	TRBV6-5	TRBD2	NA
CASSLGSGRTDEQFF	TGTGCCAGCAGCCTAGGGAGCGGGAGGACGGATGAGCAGTTCTTC	TRBJ2-1	TRBV7-3	TRBD2	few
CASRPGQAYYNEQFF	TGTGCCAGCAGACCGGGACAGGCGTACTACAATGAGCAGTTCTTC	TRBJ2-1	TRBV28	TRBD1	NA
CASSYGTTTGELFF	TGTGCCAGCAGCTACGGGACCACCACCGGGGAGCTGTTTTTT	TRBJ2-2	TRBV7-6	NA	NA
CAWSGDRGYEQYF	TGTGCCTGGAGCGGGGACAGGGGGTACGAGCAGTACTTC	TRBJ2-7	TRBV30	TRBD1	NA
CASSLGTSGSGETQYF	TGCGCCAGCAGCCTAGGGACTAGCGGGAGTGGGGAGACCCAGTACTTC	TRBJ2-5	TRBV5-1	TRBD2	NA
CASSESSFRQGANYGYTF	TGTGCCAGCAGTGAATCCTCTTTCCGACAGGGAGCTAACTATGGCTACACCTTC	TRBJ1-2	TRBV6-1	TRBD1	NA
CASSLDGRVWEQYF	TGCGCCAGCAGCTTGGACGGCAGGGTGTGGGAGCAGTACTTC	TRBJ2-7	TRBV5-1	NA	NA
CASSRSSYEQYF	TGTGCCAGCAGCCGGAGCTCCTACGAGCAGTACTTC	TRBJ2-7	TRBV2	NA	NA
CASRTEGYEQYF	TGTGCCTCTCGCACTGAGGGATACGAGCAGTACTTC	TRBJ2-7	TRBV11-1	NA	NA
CASRPTRQNTEAFF	TGTGCCAGCAGACCTACTAGACAGAACACTGAAGCTTTCTTT	TRBJ1-1	TRBV6-5	NA	NA
CASSPGTSSGNTIYF	TGTGCCAGTAGTCCAGGGACAAGCTCTGGAAACACCATATATTTT	TRBJ1-3	TRBV19	NA	few
CASRGQGTRTDTQYF	TGTGCCAGCAGGGGACAGGGGACGAGGACAGATACGCAGTATTTT	TRBJ2-3	TRBV6-1	TRBD1	NA
CSVRLGTGARNEQFF	TGCAGCGTCAGACTCGGGACAGGGGCAAGAAATGAGCAGTTCTTC	TRBJ2-1	TRBV29-1	TRBD1	NA
CASKEDTNTDTQYF	TGTGCCAGCAAAGAGGACACAAACACAGATACGCAGTATTTT	TRBJ2-3	TRBV6-5	NA	NA
CASSLPTGRGFAGELFF	TGTGCCAGCAGCTTGCCTACAGGGCGAGGTTTTGCCGGGGAGCTGTTTTTT	TRBJ2-2	TRBV5-6	NA	few
CASRTGGASYEQYF	TGTGCCAGCAGAACAGGGGGCGCGTCCTACGAGCAGTACTTC	TRBJ2-7	TRBV6-6	TRBD1	NA
CASRQLTGTTEAFF	TGTGCCAGCAGGCAACTGACAGGGACCACTGAAGCTTTCTTT	TRBJ1-1	TRBV6-5	TRBD1	NA
CASSFLYGGMNTEAFF	TGTGCCAGCAGTTTTCTCTACGGGGGGATGAACACTGAAGCTTTCTTT	TRBJ1-1	TRBV28	NA	NA
CASSPLSRGSNEKLFF	TGCGCCAGCAGCCCCCTCTCGAGGGGATCTAATGAAAAACTGTTTTTT	TRBJ1-4	TRBV4-1	NA	NA
CASSFGGNPNYGYTF	TGCGCCAGCAGCTTTGGGGGGAACCCGAACTATGGCTACACCTTC	TRBJ1-2	TRBV5-1	NA	NA